Each of the 3 T cell receptor beta chains below was sequenced from the same sample in a study of blood T cell repertoires in COVID-19. TCRdb's copy holds only in-frame clones and misses some; the assay was immunoSEQ multiplex PCR. Here the sample spans roughly 210,000 clones, around four fifths being singletons. Material: peripheral blood. Receptors originate from a woman of 80 years or more with COVID-19, enrolled during active disease.

In regard to this clone: A read error may produce the germline difference seen at one junction end. This rearrangement joins TRBV9 to TRBJ1-2, with 10 positions matching TRBD1. This CDR3 is built from 13 residues. The germline gives CDR1 SGDLS, CDR2 YYNGEE. For the CDR3, the DNA is TGTGCCAGCGGAACACTGACAGGGGGCATCGCGGCCTTC. It specifies CASGTLTGGIAAF.

This clone was counted only a few times. The V gene is TRBV2, the J gene TRBJ1-6; 8 positions match TRBD1. Germline lookup yields CDR1 SNHLY and CDR2 FYNNEI. Trimming at V came to 4 bases and at J to 9 bases, leaving 5 bases not matched to a gene. The CDR3 contains 14 residues. CDR3: CASSVGTGGSPLHF. In DNA, the CDR3 is TGTGCCAGCAGTGTGGGGACAGGCGGTTCACCCCTCCACTTT.

The chain joins TRBV7-2 to TRBJ1-2; D is uncertain. The CDR3 sequence is 13 residues long. The V gene lost 5 bases and the J gene lost 3 bases, with 10 bases spanning the gap. The V gene's germline CDR1 is SGHTA and CDR2 FQGNSA. The CDR3 DNA sequence: TGTGCCAGCAGCCCCGGGATCCACTATGGCTACACCTTC. It specifies CASSPGIHYGYTF.